This entry describes one T cell receptor (beta chain). The record originates from a study of lymphopenia after photon versus proton radiotherapy. TCRdb's table, derived via immunoSEQ multiplex PCR, lists solely in-frame clones and lacks some. The table lists tens of thousands of clones, about 90% of them singletons. The source of this sequence is a man aged 80 or over with esophageal cancer. The source material was peripheral blood, sampled from a patient treated with proton-based radiotherapy.

The CDR3 DNA reads as TGTGCCAGCAGCCCTGGGCTAGCGGGGGTCAGCTCCTACAATGAGCAGTTCTTC. This gives the protein CASSPGLAGVSSYNEQFF. The chain uses TRBV27 and TRBJ2-1; TRBD2 matches at 10 bases. Germline CDR1 and CDR2: MNHEY and SMNVEV (reference sequence). The V segment lost 6 bases and the J segment 0 bases; nucleotides outside the gene matches: 11. The CDR3 is made up of 18 amino acids.